These 25 T cell receptor beta chains share one sample of origin, sequenced in a study of shared clonotypes between healthy human individuals. Clones were sequenced by immunoSEQ multiplex PCR, and TCRdb holds only the in-frame ones, with some missing. Of about 2.4 million clones listed, around 90% are singletons. The material sequenced was naive CD4+ T cells sorted from blood. Subset specified: CD45RA+ positively selected. These receptor sequences come from a man aged 18-30 years in good health.

V usage is TRBV2 and J usage is TRBJ1-1; D might be TRBD1 (6 bases). V shed 6 bases and J shed 1 base, with 18 bases lying between them. The CDR3 length is 16 residues. Per the germline V gene, CDR1 is SNHLY and CDR2 is FYNNEI. The CDR3 DNA sequence: TGTGCCAGCAGGAGGGGGATGGAGGTTCCGAACACTGAAGCTTTCTTT. Translated, it gives CASRRGMEVPNTEAFF. The variable domain in full, completed from reference TRBV2 and TRBJ1-1, reads EPEVTQTPSHQVTQMGQEVILRCVPISNHLYFYWYRQILGQKVEFLVSFYNNEISEKSEIFDDQFSVERPDGSNFTLKIRSTKLEDSAMYFCASRRGMEVPNTEAFFGQGTRLTVV.

CDR3 bases: TGTGCCAGCAGTGAAGAGCCCCCCGGCGGGGCCCTCCAAGAGACCCAGTACTTC. It encodes CASSEEPPGGALQETQYF. The rearrangement links TRBV6-1 to TRBJ2-5; a weak D match, TRBD2 (6 bases). The CDR3 totals 18 residues. Trimming took off 1 base at V and 1 base at J, with 19 bases between the two ends. CDR1 is MNHNS, CDR2 SASEGT, per germline.

DNA of the CDR3: TGCGCCAGCAGCATACAGGGGAGCACTGAAGCTTTCTTT. Its protein is CASSIQGSTEAFF. The chain recombines TRBV5-1 with TRBJ1-1, with 7 positions matching TRBD1. Germline lookup yields CDR1 SGHRS and CDR2 YFSETQ. The CDR3 sequence is 13 residues long. V lost 4 bases to trimming and J lost 4 bases; unmatched junction nucleotides: 4.

The chain combines TRBV29-1 with TRBJ2-7, with 7 bases aligning to TRBD1. Germline CDR1 is SQVTM and CDR2 is ANQGSEA. CDR3 length: 14 amino acids. V trimming: 7 bases; J trimming: 5 bases; junction bases outside the gene matches: 14. Here the CDR3 reads CSARWAGGTDEQYF. The CDR3 region has the DNA TGCAGCGCCCGATGGGCAGGGGGAACTGACGAGCAGTACTTC.

Remarks on this clone: The identical CDR3 is also encoded by other nucleotide sequences in the sample. The chain couples TRBV18 to TRBJ2-1; no definite D call. The V end lost 3 bases, the J end lost 4 bases, and 4 bases lay between the germline ends. Germline V gene lookup returns CDR1 KGHSH and CDR2 LQKENI. The CDR3 covers 12 residues. The CDR3 region has the DNA TGTGCCAGCTCACCCCAGTACAATGAGCAGTTCTTC. Protein: CASSPQYNEQFF.

This clone was recorded only once. The chain employs TRBV4-1 and TRBJ2-1, with TRBD2 identical over 12 bases. Trimming at V came to 0 bases and at J to 10 bases, leaving 13 bases not matched to a gene. This CDR3 region has 18 residues. CDR1 and CDR2 from the germline V gene are MGHRA and YSYEKL. In DNA, the CDR3 is TGCGCCAGCAGCCAAGATAGGTCCCGGACTAGCGGGGTCTTGGAGCAGTTCTTC. Its translation: CASSQDRSRTSGVLEQFF.

V is TRBV7-2 and J is TRBJ2-5; a possible D gene is TRBD2 (7 bases). Per the germline V gene, CDR1 is SGHTA and CDR2 is FQGNSA. The CDR3 loop spans 18 amino acids. Deletions cut 2 bases from V and 5 bases from J, with 24 bases between. The CDR3 sequence is CASSLRSPSGNQGETQYF. CDR3 nucleotide sequence: TGTGCCAGCAGCTTACGATCCCCCAGCGGGAACCAGGGGGAGACCCAGTACTTC.

The chain couples TRBV5-6 to TRBJ1-2, with 12 bases aligning to TRBD1. V lost 4 bases and J lost 7; bases outside the gene matches: 8. The CDR3 is 15 amino acids. The germline V gene has CDR1 SGHDT and CDR2 YYEEEE. CDR3 DNA: TGTGCCAGCAGCGGCCGGGACAGGGGGCGTGCTGGCTACACCTTC. Its protein product is CASSGRDRGRAGYTF.

The J gene is TRBJ2-3, the V gene TRBV4-1; 15 bases fit TRBD2. With 1 base clipped from V and 3 bases from J, the junction kept 5 bases outside the gene matches. The CDR3 runs 18 residues. Germline CDR1 is MGHRA and CDR2 is YSYEKL. CDR3 in amino acids: CASSQARTSGGVTDTQYF. The CDR3 nucleotides are TGCGCCAGCAGCCAAGCGAGGACTAGCGGGGGGGTGACAGATACGCAGTATTTT.

This chain connects TRBV18 to TRBJ2-7, with a possible D match to TRBD2 (6 bases). Germline assignment: CDR1 KGHSH and CDR2 LQKENI. V lost 5 bases to trimming and J lost 3 bases, with 8 bases between them. The CDR3 has 12 residues. This chain's CDR3 is CASSGGNYEQYF. DNA for the CDR3: TGTGCCAGCTCAGGGGGGAACTACGAGCAGTACTTC.

The J gene is TRBJ1-4, the V gene TRBV6-5; TRBD1 matches at 9 bases. The CDR3 extends over 14 amino acids. The V gene's germline CDR1 is MNHEY and CDR2 SVGAGI. V trimming: 6 bases; J trimming: 8 bases; junction bases outside the gene matches: 7. This CDR3 reads CASSSGTGYEKLFF. The CDR3 DNA is TGTGCCAGCAGCTCCGGGACAGGGTACGAAAAACTGTTTTTT.

Concerning this clone: At the DNA level, this CDR3 is encoded by other sequences in the same sample as well. V gene TRBV6-1 combines with J gene TRBJ1-5; perhaps TRBD1 as D (5 bases). Deletions cut 4 bases from V and 4 bases from J, with 11 bases between. In germline, CDR1 is MNHNS, CDR2 SASEGT. The CDR3 has 14 amino acids. The CDR3 coding sequence is TGTGCCAGCAGTGGGCGGGACGGGAATCAGCCCCAGCATTTT. This sequence encodes CASSGRDGNQPQHF.

The genes are TRBV6-1 and TRBJ2-1; no reliable D call. The germline V gene encodes CDR1 MNHNS and CDR2 SASEGT. Trimming stripped 3 bases from V and 8 bases from J, with 8 bases between. This CDR3 is built from 12 residues. This CDR3 reads CASSERSHEQFF. The CDR3 coding sequence is TGTGCCAGCAGTGAGCGCTCCCATGAGCAGTTCTTC.

The chain employs TRBV19 and TRBJ2-3; D might be TRBD2 (5 bases). This CDR3 has 14 residues. The V gene's germline CDR1 is LNHDA and CDR2 SQIVND (reference sequence). V was clipped by 3 bases and J by 7 bases, with 14 bases between them. The CDR3 nucleotides read TGTGCCAGTAGTATTTCAGAGGGAGCTAATACGCAGTATTTT. This translates into CASSISEGANTQYF.

As DNA, the CDR3 is TGTGCCAGTACCTATGGGGCGGGTACGCAGTATTTT. This gives the protein CASTYGAGTQYF. The chain combines TRBV19 with TRBJ2-3, with D tentatively TRBD1 or TRBD2 (5 bases each). The CDR3 totals 12 residues. Trimming shortened V by 7 bases and J by 8 bases, and 13 bases separated the two germline ends. The germline V gene has CDR1 LNHDA and CDR2 SQIVND (reference sequence).

The gene calls are TRBV23-1 and TRBJ2-5, with 10 nucleotides matching TRBD2. TRBV23-1 is an open reading frame, and its role is uncertain. The CDR3 has 14 amino acids. V gave up 11 bases and J gave up 2 bases; unmatched junction bases: 8. The CDR3 loop is CAAQAGGYQETQYF. CDR3 nucleotide sequence: TGCGCCGCCCAAGCGGGGGGGTATCAAGAGACCCAGTACTTC.

The table lists this clone with a count of one. The rearrangement uses TRBV11-2 and TRBJ2-3; 11 bases agree with TRBD1. J gave up 14 bases and V 8 bases, and 12 bases lay outside the gene matches. The CDR3 consists of 13 residues. Germline loops: CDR1 SGHAT, CDR2 FQNNGV. Here the CDR3 reads CASGQDRGPPVYF. CDR3 nucleotide sequence: TGTGCCAGCGGTCAGGACAGGGGGCCCCCGGTGTATTTT.

With regard to this clone: The CDR3 ends on some other residue instead of the conserved phenylalanine or tryptophan, so this is likely a read error. The DNA is omitted, as the CDR3 cannot be located on it reliably, and the CDR3 follows TCRdb's listing. This sequence joins TRBV5-1 and TRBJ2-3; TRBD2 is the table's D call, not checked against the DNA. Germline lookup yields CDR1 SGHRS and CDR2 YFSETQ. Including both end residues, the CDR3 is 10 amino acids long. CDR3 protein: CASSLRGASE.

Note on this clone: The junction shows a germline mismatch at one end, possibly a read error. The chain joins TRBV6-5 to TRBJ1-6, with 10 bases lining up with TRBD1. CDR3 length equals 13 residues. Germline CDR1 is MNHEY and CDR2 is SVGAGI. The CDR3 loop is CVSPGQGKSPLHF. The CDR3, as DNA: TGTGTCAGCCCGGGACAGGGGAAGTCACCCCTCCACTTT.

CDR3 coding DNA: TGTGCCAGCTCACCACCGATCGGGACAGGGGCCGAGCAGTACTTC. Translation: CASSPPIGTGAEQYF. This chain joins TRBV18 and TRBJ2-7, with TRBD1 matching 10 bases. V lost 0 bases and J lost 6; bases outside the gene matches: 5. This CDR3 is 15 amino acids long. Germline CDR1 is KGHSH and CDR2 is LQKENI.

The chain combines TRBV5-1 with TRBJ2-2; 9 bases are a match to TRBD1. There are 17 residues in the CDR3. CDR1 and CDR2 from the germline V gene are SGHRS and YFSETQ. V gave up 2 bases and J gave up 6 bases; unmatched junction bases: 11. The DNA of the CDR3 is TGCGCCAGCAGCTTACAGCCGGGACAGGGTTCGGCCGGGGAGCTGTTTTTT. It codes for CASSLQPGQGSAGELFF.

Comment on this clone: Other DNA sequences in this specimen translate into the identical CDR3. The genes are TRBV9 and TRBJ2-3; D is unresolved. The CDR3 runs 12 residues. Per germline, CDR1 SGDLS and CDR2 YYNGEE. V shed 4 bases and J shed 2 bases, with 5 bases lying between them. The CDR3 here is CASSRATDTQYF. DNA of the CDR3: TGTGCCAGCAGCCGGGCCACAGATACGCAGTATTTT.

The CDR3 DNA reads as TGTGCTAGTGGTTTGGTACGGAACGGTGGTGATCCCCAGCATTTT. It is translated as CASGLVRNGGDPQHF. The V and J genes are TRBV12-5 and TRBJ1-5; D ambiguous. Germline CDR1 reads LGHNT; CDR2 reads FRNRAP. The V end was cut by 0 bases, the J end by 10 bases, with 16 bases between. This CDR3 has 15 amino acids.

The chain carries TRBV10-3 and TRBJ1-6; D ambiguous. The germline gives CDR1 ENHRY, CDR2 SYGVKD. This CDR3 has 13 residues. Trimming left V 6 bases short and J 9 bases short, with 12 bases between. The CDR3 coding sequence is TGTGCCATCAGAGGCACGGACGTTTCACCCCTCCACTTT. This gives the protein CAIRGTDVSPLHF.

V usage is TRBV5-6 and J usage is TRBJ1-5; 9 bases are a match to TRBD1. V dropped 3 bases and J dropped 5; count of bases not matched to a gene: 3. Looked up from germline, CDR1 is SGHDT and CDR2 is YYEEEE. This CDR3 spans 14 amino acids. The CDR3 DNA is TGTGCCAGCAGCTGGGGACAGGGTGATCAGCCCCAGCATTTT. This codes for CASSWGQGDQPQHF.